This T cell receptor beta chain was recorded in a study of shared clonotypes between healthy human individuals. Germline CDR1 is MNHEY and CDR2 is SMNVEV (reference sequence). There are 16 residues in the CDR3. The V segment lost 4 bases and the J segment 1 base; nucleotides outside the gene matches: 3. TCRdb's table, derived via immunoSEQ multiplex PCR, lists solely in-frame clones and lacks some. The sample holds some 1,900,000 clones, approximately 94% seen once. In the naive CD8 group, cells lacked CD45RO and were positively selected for CCR7, so terminally differentiated effector memory CD45RA+ cells were left out.

The sequence was obtained from a man aged 18 to 30 in good health. The sequencing input was naive CD8+ T cells sorted from blood. The chain recombines TRBV27 with TRBJ2-5; 13 nucleotides line up with TRBD2. CDR3 residues: CASSSTSGGTQETQYF. The DNA for the CDR3 is TGTGCCAGCAGTTCGACTAGCGGGGGGACCCAAGAGACCCAGTACTTC.